These 20 T cell receptor beta chains came from one sample sequenced in a study of long-term antiretroviral therapy in people with HIV. It was version v3.0 of the immunoSEQ assay that was run at survey level. Here immunoSEQ multiplex PCR was the method, and the copy in TCRdb shows in-frame clones only, minus some. Counted here are about 25,000 clones, around 85% occurring once; the ten biggest clones make up more than 15%. The sequences come from unsorted PBMCs, collected 1.2 years after starting antiretroviral therapy. These receptors came from a man between 50 and 59 years old with HIV.

The chain combines TRBV11-1 with TRBJ2-7; 10 positions match TRBD1. Germline CDR1 SGHAT, CDR2 FQDESV (reference sequence). This CDR3 has 14 residues. Trimming took 5 bases from V and 1 from J; bases not matched to a gene: 2. This CDR3 reads CASSRDRGSYEQYF. For the CDR3, the DNA is TGTGCCAGCAGCCGGGACAGGGGATCCTACGAGCAGTACTTC.

V and J are TRBV27 and TRBJ1-5; unclear D gene. Trimming cost V 4 bases and J 2 bases, with 6 bases left between them. This CDR3 has 13 amino acids. Per germline, CDR1 MNHEY and CDR2 SMNVEV (reference sequence). The chain's CDR3 is CASSYVGNQPQHF. DNA for the CDR3: TGTGCCAGCAGTTACGTCGGCAATCAGCCCCAGCATTTT.

The gene calls are TRBV5-1 and TRBJ2-7, with D maybe TRBD1 (5 bases). Deletions cut 3 bases from V and 2 bases from J, with 12 bases between. Germline CDR1 SGHRS, CDR2 YFSETQ. The CDR3 loop spans 14 amino acids. The CDR3: CASSSETGAYEQYF. As DNA, the CDR3 is TGCGCCAGCAGCTCGGAAACAGGCGCCTACGAGCAGTACTTC.

In DNA, the CDR3 is TGTGCCAGTAGTACCTGGACAGGGGGGCGCGGTCAGCCCCAGCATTTT. Translation gives CASSTWTGGRGQPQHF. The rearrangement links TRBV19 to TRBJ1-5; TRBD1 matches 10 bases. V shed 4 bases, J shed 6 bases, and the junction held 9 bases outside the gene matches. Germline-derived CDR1 and CDR2 are LNHDA and SQIVND (reference sequence). The CDR3 contains 16 residues.

V usage is TRBV25-1 and J usage is TRBJ1-3, with unresolved D. This CDR3 is 13 amino acids long. The germline CDR1 and CDR2 sequences are MGHDK and SYGVNS. V lost 1 base to trimming and J lost 4 bases, with 5 bases between them. The CDR3 bases are TGTGCCAGCAGTGAATTCTGGGGAAACACCATATATTTT. Amino acid sequence: CASSEFWGNTIYF.

CDR3 coding DNA: TGTGCCAGCCGGGAAAGGGGACCTTCACCCCTCCACTTT. This sequence encodes CASRERGPSPLHF. V usage is TRBV27 and J usage is TRBJ1-6, with D possibly TRBD1 on 5 matching bases. CDR1 MNHEY and CDR2 SMNVEV come from the germline V gene (reference sequence). The V and J ends lost 8 bases and 9 bases respectively, with 14 bases between them. This CDR3 is 13 amino acids long.

The chain carries TRBV7-2 and TRBJ2-2, with D maybe TRBD1 (6 bases). Trimming shortened V by 6 bases and J by 1 base, and 15 bases separated the two germline ends. The CDR3 length is 16 residues. Germline lookup yields CDR1 SGHTA and CDR2 FQGNSA. In DNA form, the CDR3 reads TGTGCCAGCAGTTACTCCGGGACACTGAACACCGGGGAGCTGTTTTTT. The encoded protein is CASSYSGTLNTGELFF.

In its sample, this clone was seen a few times. This chain uses TRBV7-9 with TRBJ1-2; 7 nucleotides align to TRBD1. The CDR3 totals 13 residues. Germline V gives CDR1 SEHNR, CDR2 FQNEAQ (reference sequence). J gave up 6 bases and V 6 bases, and 7 bases lay outside the gene matches. For the CDR3, the DNA is TGTGCCAGCAGTACGACAGGGCCAAATGGCTACACCTTC. The encoded protein is CASSTTGPNGYTF.

The CDR3 region has the DNA TGTGCCAGCAGCTTAGGAGTAAATCAGCCCCAGCATTTT. It specifies CASSLGVNQPQHF. The chain couples TRBV13 to TRBJ1-5; D uncertain. The CDR3 is made up of 13 amino acids. Per the germline V gene, CDR1 is PRHDT and CDR2 is FYEKMQ (reference sequence). Trimming took 0 bases from V and 4 from J, leaving 4 bases between them.

The rearrangement uses TRBV7-2 and TRBJ1-6, with a weak D call TRBD1 (6 bases). Trimming took 4 bases from V and 6 from J, leaving 10 bases between them. CDR1 SGHTA and CDR2 FQGNSA come from the germline V gene. The CDR3 spans 14 residues. The CDR3 is CASSSQGFNSPLHF. The CDR3 DNA sequence: TGTGCCAGCAGCTCCCAGGGGTTTAATTCACCCCTCCACTTT.

The rearrangement joins TRBV9 to TRBJ1-4; 7 bases line up with TRBD1. Germline lookup yields CDR1 SGDLS and CDR2 YYNGEE. The CDR3 is made up of 15 amino acids. V gave up 4 bases and J gave up 5 bases; unmatched junction bases: 8. CDR3 protein: CASSTQPGGNEKLFF. The DNA for the CDR3 is TGTGCCAGCAGCACTCAGCCAGGGGGGAATGAAAAACTGTTTTTT. The full variable domain, its missing parts supplied by reference TRBV9 and TRBJ1-4, is DSGVTQTPKHLITATGQRVTLRCSPRSGDLSVYWYQQSLDQGLQFLIQYYNGEERAKGNILERFSAQQFPDLHSELNLSSLELGDSALYFCASSTQPGGNEKLFFGSGTQLSVL.

The V and J genes are TRBV5-6 and TRBJ1-2; D not certain. The CDR3 is 14 amino acids. The germline CDR1 and CDR2 sequences are SGHDT and YYEEEE. V was pared by 1 base and J by 6 bases, with 13 bases between. The CDR3 reads CASSLMGRVDGYTF. The CDR3 coding sequence is TGTGCCAGCAGCTTGATGGGTAGGGTAGATGGCTACACCTTC.

The genes are TRBV7-3 and TRBJ2-2, with D maybe TRBD2 (7 bases). The V gene's germline CDR1 is SGHTA and CDR2 FQGTGA. This CDR3 spans 16 amino acids. Trimming shortened V by 3 bases and J by 0 bases, and 11 bases separated the two germline ends. CDR3 sequence reads: CASSLRGGPNTGELFF. The CDR3, as DNA: TGTGCCAGCAGCTTGCGCGGGGGCCCGAACACCGGGGAGCTGTTTTTT.

J is TRBJ2-1 and V is TRBV6-1; weak D call: TRBD1 (6 bases). Trimming stripped 6 bases from V and 6 bases from J, with 15 bases between. The germline V gene encodes CDR1 MNHNS and CDR2 SASEGT. The CDR3 runs to 14 residues. The CDR3 nucleotides are TGTGCCAGCAGGACAGGTTCGTTCGGCAATGAGCAGTTCTTC. Amino acid sequence: CASRTGSFGNEQFF.

V and J are TRBV7-3 and TRBJ2-5; D uncertain. V was clipped by 2 bases and J by 2 bases, with 6 bases between them. The germline gives CDR1 SGHTA, CDR2 FQGTGA. This CDR3 has 13 residues. The CDR3 reads CASSLAPQETQYF. The DNA for the CDR3 is TGTGCCAGCAGCTTAGCACCACAAGAGACCCAGTACTTC.

This clone turned up a few times. The CDR3 DNA is TGTGCCAGCAGCCAAGATCAGGAAATCTATGGCTACACCTTC. It translates to CASSQDQEIYGYTF. V gene TRBV4-2 combines with J gene TRBJ1-2; D is ambiguous. CDR1 is LGHNA and CDR2 is YNFKEQ in the germline V gene. The CDR3 has 14 residues. Trimming took off 0 bases at V and 4 bases at J, with 9 bases between the two ends.

This rearrangement joins TRBV7-6 to TRBJ2-7; D call uncertain. V was shortened by 5 bases and J by 2 bases, with 22 bases between the two germline ends. Germline lookup yields CDR1 SGHVS and CDR2 FNYEAQ. The CDR3 extends over 17 amino acids. The CDR3 loop is CASSPLSALDSAYEQYF. In DNA, the CDR3 is TGTGCCAGCAGCCCCCTATCAGCACTGGATAGTGCCTACGAGCAGTACTTC.

The V gene is TRBV5-1, the J gene TRBJ2-7; TRBD2 matches 13 bases. The CDR3 totals 14 residues. Germline V lookup: CDR1 SGHRS, CDR2 YFSETQ. The V segment lost 4 bases and the J segment 3 bases; nucleotides outside the gene matches: 1. The DNA for the CDR3 is TGCGCCAGCAGCACTAGCGGGGGGGACTACGAGCAGTACTTC. Protein sequence: CASSTSGGDYEQYF.

The chain recombines TRBV2 with TRBJ1-6, with D maybe TRBD1 (6 bases). Germline loops: CDR1 SNHLY, CDR2 FYNNEI. Trimming removed 0 bases from V and 7 bases from J, with 13 bases in between. The CDR3 is 16 amino acids. Here the CDR3 DNA reads TGTGCCAGCAGTGAAGCGGGGCAGGGGATAAATTCACCCCTCCACTTT. As protein: CASSEAGQGINSPLHF.

This sequence joins TRBV6-1 and TRBJ2-3, with 7 bases identical to TRBD1. The CDR3 has 15 residues. V was pared by 7 bases and J by 2 bases, with 9 bases of the junction left unmatched. Per germline, CDR1 MNHNS and CDR2 SASEGT. The CDR3 reads CASTRDSGYTDTQYF. Here the CDR3 DNA reads TGTGCCAGCACCCGGGACAGCGGATACACAGATACGCAGTATTTT.